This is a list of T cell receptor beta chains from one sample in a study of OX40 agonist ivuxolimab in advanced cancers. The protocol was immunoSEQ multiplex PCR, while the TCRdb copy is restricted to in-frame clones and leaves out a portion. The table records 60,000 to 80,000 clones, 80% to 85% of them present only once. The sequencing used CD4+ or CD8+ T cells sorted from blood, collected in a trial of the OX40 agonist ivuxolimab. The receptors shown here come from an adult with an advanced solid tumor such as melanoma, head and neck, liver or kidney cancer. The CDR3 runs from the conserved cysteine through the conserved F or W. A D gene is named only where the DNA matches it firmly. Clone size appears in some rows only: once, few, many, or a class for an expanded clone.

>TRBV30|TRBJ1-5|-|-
CAWGRGWAQPQHF
TGTGCCTGGGGTAGGGGGTGGGCTCAGCCCCAGCATTTT
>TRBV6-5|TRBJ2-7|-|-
CASSYGRTDNYEQYF
TGTGCCAGCAGTTACGGAAGGACGGATAACTACGAGCAGTACTTC
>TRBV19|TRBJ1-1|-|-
CASSRGGTLTYEDTEAFF
TGTGCCAGTAGTAGGGGAGGGACTCTCACGTACGAGGACACTGAAGCTTTCTTT
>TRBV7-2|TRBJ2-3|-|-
CASALSPGTDTQYF
TGTGCCAGCGCCTTAAGTCCAGGCACAGATACGCAGTATTTT
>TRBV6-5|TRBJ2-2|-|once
CASSLGGAVTGELFF
TGTGCCAGCAGCTTAGGGGGGGCGGTCACCGGGGAGCTGTTTTTT
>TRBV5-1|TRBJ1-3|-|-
CASSSQVSGNTIYF
TGCGCCAGCAGCTCACAGGTCTCGGGAAACACCATATATTTT
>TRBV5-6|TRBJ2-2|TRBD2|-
CASSPWGLPNTGELFF
TGTGCCAGCAGCCCCTGGGGACTACCAAACACCGGGGAGCTGTTTTTT
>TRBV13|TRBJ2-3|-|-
CASSLDLLASTDTQYF
TGTGCCAGCAGCTTAGATCTGCTAGCTAGCACAGATACGCAGTATTTT
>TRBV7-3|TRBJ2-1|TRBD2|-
CASSPRSGSYEQFF
TGTGCCAGCAGCCCCCGGAGCGGGAGTTATGAGCAGTTCTTC
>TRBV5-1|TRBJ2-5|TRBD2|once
CASTGEGYSRETQYF
TGCGCCAGCACCGGGGAGGGGTATTCAAGAGAGACCCAGTACTTC
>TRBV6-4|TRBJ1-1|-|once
CASSEQHGGTEAFF
TGTGCCAGCAGTGAACAGCACGGGGGCACTGAAGCTTTCTTT
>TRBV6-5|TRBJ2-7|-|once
CASSNSNSYEQYF
TGTGCCAGCAGCAACAGTAACTCCTACGAGCAGTACTTC
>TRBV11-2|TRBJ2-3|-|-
CASSLATDTQYF
TGTGCCAGCAGCTTGGCCACAGATACGCAGTATTTT
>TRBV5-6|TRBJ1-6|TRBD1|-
CASSTDRDRDLSYNSPLHF
TGTGCCAGCAGCACCGACCGGGACAGGGACCTCTCCTATAATTCACCCCTCCACTTT
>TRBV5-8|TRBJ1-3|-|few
CASSLVGGNTIYF
TGTGCCAGCAGCTTGGTAGGGGGAAACACCATATATTTT
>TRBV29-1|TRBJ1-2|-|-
CSVPTAEQGWGYGYTF
TGCAGCGTCCCCACTGCTGAGCAGGGTTGGGGCTATGGCTACACCTTC
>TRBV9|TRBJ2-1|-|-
CASSVEGGPVYNEQFF
TGTGCCAGCAGCGTAGAAGGGGGGCCAGTATACAATGAGCAGTTCTTC
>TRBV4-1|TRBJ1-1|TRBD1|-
CASSPTGVLNTEAFF
TGCGCCAGCAGCCCTACAGGGGTCCTGAACACTGAAGCTTTCTTT
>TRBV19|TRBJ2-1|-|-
CASLGDDNEQFF
TGTGCCAGTCTTGGGGATGACAATGAGCAGTTCTTC
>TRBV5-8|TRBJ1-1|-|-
CASSADSASEAFF
TGTGCCAGCAGCGCGGACAGCGCAAGTGAAGCTTTCTTT
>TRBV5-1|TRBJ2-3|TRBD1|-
CASSSRTGEDTQYF
TGCGCCAGCAGCTCCCGGACAGGGGAAGATACGCAGTATTTT
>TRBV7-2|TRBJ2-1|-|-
CASSLVPESSYNEQFF
TGTGCCAGCAGCTTAGTCCCCGAGAGCTCCTACAATGAGCAGTTCTTC
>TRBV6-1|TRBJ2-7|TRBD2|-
CASSEGWGGGLADYEQYF
TGTGCCAGCAGTGAAGGATGGGGCGGGGGACTAGCGGACTACGAGCAGTACTTC
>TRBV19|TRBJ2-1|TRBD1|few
CASSLLIGNRGLYNEQFF
TGTGCCAGTAGCTTACTTATAGGGAACAGGGGGCTCTACAATGAGCAGTTCTTC
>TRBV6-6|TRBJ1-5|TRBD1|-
CASRPTGGSNQPQHF
TGTGCCAGCAGGCCGACAGGGGGCAGCAATCAGCCCCAGCATTTT
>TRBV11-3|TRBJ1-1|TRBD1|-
CASSSQGDTEAFF
TGTGCCAGCAGCTCACAGGGGGACACTGAAGCTTTCTTT
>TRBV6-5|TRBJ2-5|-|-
CASSNRRTAQETQYF
TGTGCCAGCAGCAACCGTAGGACAGCCCAAGAGACCCAGTACTTC
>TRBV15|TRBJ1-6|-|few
CATSRDPAEGLNSPLHF
TGTGCCACCAGCAGAGATCCGGCGGAAGGATTAAATTCACCCCTCCACTTT
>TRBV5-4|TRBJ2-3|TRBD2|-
CASSQGLDLTDTQYF
TGTGCCAGCAGTCAGGGACTAGATTTGACAGATACGCAGTATTTT
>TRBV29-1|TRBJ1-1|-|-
CSVVFGVAAFF
TGCAGCGTTGTGTTTGGGGTCGCAGCTTTCTTT
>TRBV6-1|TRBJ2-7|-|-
CASSVTTPSYEQYF
TGTGCCAGCAGTGTGACCACCCCCTCCTACGAGCAGTACTTC
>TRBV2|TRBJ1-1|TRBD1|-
CASRGQRNTEAFF
TGTGCCAGCAGGGGACAGAGGAACACTGAAGCTTTCTTT
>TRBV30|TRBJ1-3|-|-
CASPGTDGNTIYF
TGTGCCTCCCCCGGGACGGACGGAAACACCATATATTTT
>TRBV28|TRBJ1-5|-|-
CASSLVRQPQHF
TGTGCCAGCAGTTTAGTTCGACAGCCCCAGCATTTT
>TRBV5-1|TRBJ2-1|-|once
CASSLGPQAKYNEQFF
TGCGCCAGCAGCTTGGGCCCCCAAGCGAAGTACAATGAGCAGTTCTTC
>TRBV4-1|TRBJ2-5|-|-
CASSQEPARTETQYF
TGCGCCAGCAGCCAAGAACCGGCCCGAACAGAGACCCAGTACTTC
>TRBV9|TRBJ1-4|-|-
CASSVVPEGGKLFF
TGTGCCAGCAGCGTAGTTCCCGAGGGGGGAAAACTGTTTTTT
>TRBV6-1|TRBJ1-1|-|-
CASSISGLSTEAFF
TGTGCCAGCAGCATATCCGGGTTGTCCACTGAAGCTTTCTTT
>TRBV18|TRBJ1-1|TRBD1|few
CASSRTGGGTANTEAFF
TGTGCCAGCTCACGAACCGGGGGTGGGACAGCGAACACTGAAGCTTTCTTT
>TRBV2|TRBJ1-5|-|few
CASTEGDQPQHF
TGTGCCAGCACCGAGGGGGATCAGCCCCAGCATTTT
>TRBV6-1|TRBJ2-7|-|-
CASIRGTYEQYF
TGTGCCAGCATTCGGGGAACCTACGAGCAGTACTTC
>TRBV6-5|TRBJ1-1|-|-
CASLTWMKGAEAFF
TGTGCCAGCTTAACATGGATGAAGGGCGCTGAAGCTTTCTTT
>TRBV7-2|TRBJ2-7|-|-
CASSPGRSYEQYF
TGTGCCAGCAGCCCGGGACGGAGCTACGAGCAGTACTTC